This TCR beta chain emerged from a study of blood T cell repertoires in COVID-19. Across the whole study: COVID-19 samples collected from the United States, Italy and Spain covered acute and convalescent phases. T cells, B-cell-depleted T cells, or PBMCs supplied cDNA or gDNA.

Original processing notes: Reference gene primer amplification yielded estimated nucleated cell counts. The method was immunoSEQ multiplex PCR; TCRdb's version includes in-frame clones alone and lacks a portion of them. The D gene and trimming were derived from the DNA, and the V and J assignments and clone size from that table. The sample records around 270,000 clones, around 89% being singletons. There are 15 residues in the CDR3. CDR1 and CDR2 (germline): LNHDA, SQIVND (reference sequence). V dropped 2 bases and J dropped 1; count of bases not matched to a gene: 3. Sequencing was carried out using peripheral blood. This chain connects TRBV19 to TRBJ2-5; 8 bases are shared with TRBD2. The TCR was taken from a man aged 25 to 45 with acute or convalescent COVID-19. This chain's CDR3 is CASSIQRGRQETQYF. CDR3 nucleotides: TGTGCCAGTAGTATACAGCGGGGGCGCCAAGAGACCCAGTACTTC.